The sequence of this T cell receptor (beta chain) was determined in a study of cytomegalovirus exposure and HLA in healthy donors. Overall study results and limits: The authors listed approximately 160 TCR beta chains as cytomegalovirus-associated.

Per germline, CDR1 SGHAT and CDR2 FQNNGV. This CDR3 has 17 residues. With 1 base removed from V and 5 bases from J, the gap between germline ends came to 20 bases. In the case of this clone: Its antigen is undetermined.

The assay was immunoSEQ multiplex PCR, and TCRdb's table has in-frame clones only and misses some. Of tens of thousands of clones listed, 90% to 95% are singletons. Material for sequencing was PBMCs. The J gene is TRBJ1-1, the V gene TRBV11-2; D might be TRBD1 (5 bases). This TCR was sampled from a young woman in good health and CMV-seronegative. CDR3 DNA: TGTGCCAGCAGCTTAGGTGGAAGGGGCCCCGGTAATACTGAAGCTTTCTTT. Encoded protein: CASSLGGRGPGNTEAFF. Full variable domain (missing parts from reference TRBV11-2 and TRBJ1-1): EAGVAQSPRYKIIEKRQSVAFWCNPISGHATLYWYQQILGQGPKLLIQFQNNGVVDDSQLPKDRFSAERLKGVDSTLKIQPAKLEDSAVYLCASSLGGRGPGNTEAFFGQGTRLTVV.